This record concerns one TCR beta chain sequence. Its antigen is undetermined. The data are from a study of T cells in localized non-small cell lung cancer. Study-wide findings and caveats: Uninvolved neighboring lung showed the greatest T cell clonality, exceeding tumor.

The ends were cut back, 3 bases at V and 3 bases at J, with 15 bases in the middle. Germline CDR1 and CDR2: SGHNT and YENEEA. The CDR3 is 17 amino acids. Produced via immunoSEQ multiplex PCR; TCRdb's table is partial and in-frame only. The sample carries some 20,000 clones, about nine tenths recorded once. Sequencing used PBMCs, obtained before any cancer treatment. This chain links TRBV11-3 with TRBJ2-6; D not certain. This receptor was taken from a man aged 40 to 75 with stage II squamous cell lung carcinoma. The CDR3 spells CASSFPGFESGANVLTF. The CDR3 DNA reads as TGTGCCAGCAGCTTTCCCGGTTTTGAAAGTGGGGCCAACGTCCTGACTTTC.